In its sample, the clone carrying this TCR beta chain was seen a few times. Its antigen is unknown. With 1 base removed from V and 5 bases from J, the gap between germline ends came to 8 bases. Looked up from germline, CDR1 is GTSNPN and CDR2 is SVGIG (reference sequence). The CDR3 is made up of 12 amino acids. Authors of the study amplified TCR beta CDR3 regions from RNA transcripts. The HTBI primer set was used in a first-round RT-PCR of the TCR CDR3. A single record per CDR3 protein comes from TCRdb applying MiXCR to the multiplex PCR reads. Of 400,000 to 550,000 distinct CDR3 sequences listed, roughly 14% are singletons. The data were taken from a study of T cells in Graves' hyperthyroidism and ophthalmopathy. Study overall: Pretreatment peripheral blood was obtained at initial diagnosis.

A patient was excluded if there was uncontrolled infection, other autoimmune disease, pregnancy or lactation. Findings and limits, study-wide: Ophthalmopathy was model-predicted a median around 6.7 months pre-onset.

Sequencing was done on a sample of blood. This chain uses TRBV30 with TRBJ1-1; a weak D match, TRBD1 (5 bases). The receptor was isolated from a woman aged 18-35 years with Graves' hyperthyroidism. The CDR3, as DNA: TGTGCCTGGAGTGGACAGTCAACTGAAGCTTTCTTT. It yields the protein CAWSGQSTEAFF.